These 24 T cell receptor beta chains originate from one sample sequenced in a study of blood T cells in healthy people across ages. Together with a sample-barcoded 5' primer, a J-beta primer mix was included in a second PCR lasting about 7 to 12 cycles. Using its own MiXCR run on the 5' RACE reads, TCRdb lists one record per CDR3 protein. The sample holds 800,000 or so distinct CDR3 sequences, 35% to 60% seen once. Sequencing was done on a sample of blood. These receptors originate from a man older than 75 in good health.

This clonotype was recorded many times. This chain joins TRBV20-1 and TRBJ2-7, with 14 nucleotides matching TRBD2. J gave up 4 bases and V 4 bases, and 12 bases lay outside the gene matches. This CDR3 contains 17 residues. Germline CDR1 and CDR2: DFQATT and SNEGSKA (reference sequence). CDR3 residues: CSATPGLAGDQSYEQYF. CDR3 DNA: TGCAGTGCTACCCCGGGACTAGCGGGAGATCAGTCTTACGAGCAGTACTTC.

This clonotype was counted between two and nine times. This rearrangement joins TRBV29-1 to TRBJ2-5; possibly TRBD2 for D (6 bases). There are 13 residues in the CDR3. The V end lost 7 bases, the J end lost 0 bases, and 12 bases lay between the germline ends. Germline V gives CDR1 SQVTM, CDR2 ANQGSEA. The CDR3 DNA reads as TGCAGCGCTGTGGGACTCCACCAAGAGACCCAGTACTTC. Protein sequence: CSAVGLHQETQYF.

This clonotype showed up just once. The chain uses TRBV18 and TRBJ1-1; TRBD1 is a possible D gene (6 bases). CDR3 length: 15 residues. Germline V gene sequence: CDR1 KGHSH, CDR2 LQKENI. Trimming removed 2 bases at V and 1 base at J, with 11 bases between. The CDR3 sequence: CASSPLWDKNTEAFF. CDR3 DNA sequence: TGTGCCAGCTCACCATTGTGGGACAAGAACACTGAAGCTTTCTTT.

The chain couples TRBV6-6 to TRBJ2-6, with D possibly matching TRBD1 (6 bases). V lost 5 bases to trimming and J lost 3 bases, with 14 bases between them. Germline V gene sequence: CDR1 MNHNY, CDR2 SVGAGI (reference sequence). The CDR3 runs to 16 residues. In DNA, the CDR3 is TGTGCCAGCAGTGGTCAGGGGTCTGGTGGGGCCAACGTCCTGACTTTC. Translating gives CASSGQGSGGANVLTF.

V is TRBV27 and J is TRBJ1-6, with D uncertain. The CDR3 contains 14 residues. Germline CDR1 is MNHEY and CDR2 is SMNVEV (reference sequence). V was shortened by 5 bases and J by 10 bases, with 15 bases between the two germline ends. The CDR3 reads CASSPGTEESPLHF. CDR3 nucleotide sequence: TGTGCCAGCAGTCCCGGAACCGAGGAGTCACCCCTCCACTTT.

The V call is TRBV29-1, the J call TRBJ2-5; 9 bases align to TRBD1. CDR3 size: 13 residues. V shed 4 bases and J 11 bases; nucleotides not matched to a gene: 11. CDR1 SQVTM and CDR2 ANQGSEA come from the germline V gene. The CDR3 is CSVARQGDNEQYF. CDR3 DNA sequence: TGCAGCGTTGCGAGACAGGGGGATAATGAGCAGTACTTC.

This chain links TRBV4-3 with TRBJ2-5; 9 nucleotides align to TRBD1. V trimming: 4 bases; J trimming: 11 bases; junction bases outside the gene matches: 17. This CDR3 region has 16 residues. The V gene's germline CDR1 is LGHNA and CDR2 YSLEER. Here the CDR3 DNA reads TGCGCCAGCAGCCCATTAACAGGGGGCGCTTTCAATGAGCAGTACTTC. Its protein is CASSPLTGGAFNEQYF.

This clonotype was counted only a few times. V and J are TRBV10-3 and TRBJ2-1; tentatively, D is TRBD2 (6 bases). V was pared by 8 bases and J by 1 base, with 18 bases between. Germline lookup yields CDR1 ENHRY and CDR2 SYGVKD. The CDR3 has 16 residues. The DNA of the CDR3 is TGTGCCATCGGGATTGGGCTAGCGAGTTCCTACAATGAGCAGTTCTTC. Its translation is CAIGIGLASSYNEQFF.

This clonotype was observed a few times. The chain links TRBV2 to TRBJ2-4, with D perhaps TRBD2 (6 bases). The DNA matches TRBJ2-7 better at its end, which makes the J call doubtful. The CDR3 has 14 residues. Germline-derived CDR1 and CDR2 are SNHLY and FYNNEI. The CDR3 protein is CASSDGGAEDEQYF. Written as DNA, the CDR3 is TGTGCCAGCAGTGATGGAGGGGCAGAAGACGAGCAGTACTTC.

As to this clonotype: The germline gene is not matched at one end of the junction; a read error may be the cause. The V call is TRBV27, the J call TRBJ2-7; 7 nucleotides align to TRBD1. This CDR3 comprises 14 residues. Germline-derived CDR1 and CDR2 are MNHEY and SMNVEV (reference sequence). The CDR3 DNA reads TGTGCCAGCATTTTAGCCGGGACAGCCGACGAGCAGTACTTC. Translation gives CASILAGTADEQYF.

In its sample, this clonotype was seen many times. This chain uses TRBV7-3 with TRBJ2-1, with 14 bases fitting TRBD2. This CDR3 is 15 amino acids long. CDR1 is SGHTA, CDR2 FQGTGA, per germline. Trimming removed 4 bases from V and 9 bases from J; junction bases left unmatched: 5. Written as DNA, the CDR3 is TGTGCCAGCAGCTCGGGACTAGCGGGAGAACCTGAGCAGTTCTTC. Its protein is CASSSGLAGEPEQFF.

This clonotype was found once. The genes are TRBV7-2 and TRBJ1-5; no firm D call. The CDR3 has 15 amino acids. V was clipped by 1 base and J by 2 bases, with 9 bases between them. The germline CDR1 and CDR2 sequences are SGHTA and FQGNSA. The CDR3 nucleotides are TGTGCCAGCAGCTTAGAAGGGAAGGGCAATCAGCCCCAGCATTTT. This sequence encodes CASSLEGKGNQPQHF.

A few counts support this clonotype. This chain uses TRBV3-1 with TRBJ2-3, with D perhaps TRBD2 (6 bases). CDR1 and CDR2 from the germline V gene are LGHDT and YNNKEL (reference sequence). This CDR3 has 14 amino acids. With 5 bases removed from V and 6 bases from J, the gap between germline ends came to 15 bases. The CDR3, as DNA: TGTGCCAGCAGCTTCCGGCGGGGAGCGGATACGCAGTATTTT. Translated, it gives CASSFRRGADTQYF.

The V gene is TRBV29-1, the J gene TRBJ2-3; possibly TRBD1 or TRBD2 for D (5 bases each). This CDR3 region has 12 residues. CDR1 SQVTM and CDR2 ANQGSEA come from the germline V gene. Trimming removed 4 bases from V and 2 bases from J, with 7 bases in between. CDR3 loop: CSVGDLTDTQYF. The CDR3 DNA reads TGCAGCGTTGGGGACCTCACAGATACGCAGTATTTT.

J is TRBJ2-7 and V is TRBV11-3, with 7 nucleotides matching TRBD2. The length of the CDR3 is 16 residues. V was pared by 0 bases and J by 2 bases, with 7 bases of the junction left unmatched. Germline loops: CDR1 SGHNT, CDR2 YENEEA. The CDR3 coding sequence is TGTGCCAGCAGCTTAGACAGGACGGGAGGAACCTACGAGCAGTACTTC. Encoded protein: CASSLDRTGGTYEQYF.

This clonotype was recorded only once. The gene calls are TRBV4-1 and TRBJ2-5; D gene ambiguous. The V end was cut by 1 base, the J end by 1 base, with 7 bases between. Germline-derived CDR1 and CDR2 are MGHRA and YSYEKL. CDR3 length: 14 residues. In DNA, the CDR3 is TGCGCCAGCAGCCAAGTGGCTATCCAAGAGACCCAGTACTTC. Its protein product is CASSQVAIQETQYF.

This clonotype was recorded at least ten times. The rearrangement uses TRBV5-1 and TRBJ2-7; perhaps TRBD2 as D (6 bases). In germline, CDR1 is SGHRS, CDR2 YFSETQ. V shed 5 bases and J shed 6 bases, with 18 bases lying between them. The CDR3 consists of 14 residues. DNA of the CDR3: TGCGCCAGCAGTGCGGGGCGGGATAACTCCGAGCAGTACTTC. It codes for CASSAGRDNSEQYF.

In this sample, this clonotype turned up many times. This chain connects TRBV29-1 to TRBJ2-7; D is possibly TRBD1 (7 bases). CDR1 SQVTM and CDR2 ANQGSEA come from the germline V gene. The CDR3 has 12 residues. The V end was cut by 4 bases, the J end by 10 bases, with 17 bases between. CDR3 bases: TGCAGCGTTGGGAAGCAGGGGGAGGTCCAGTACTTC. This encodes CSVGKQGEVQYF.

The chain has TRBV19 and TRBJ2-2; 7 nucleotides match TRBD2. V was pared by 2 bases and J by 9 bases, with 9 bases of the junction left unmatched. The CDR3 runs 15 residues. The germline CDR1 and CDR2 sequences are LNHDA and SQIVND (reference sequence). The CDR3 nucleotides are TGTGCCAGTAGTATATACGCGGGAGAAATCCGGGAGCTGTTTTTT. Its protein is CASSIYAGEIRELFF.

The chain employs TRBV7-2 and TRBJ2-6, with D unclear. V lost 5 bases and J 4 bases, leaving 15 bases between the germline ends. The CDR3 contains 16 residues. Germline V gene lookup returns CDR1 SGHTA and CDR2 FQGNSA. CDR3 in amino acids: CASSPRRADGANVLTF. The CDR3 DNA reads TGTGCCAGCAGCCCCCGTCGGGCGGACGGGGCCAACGTCCTGACTTTC.

The genes are TRBV20-1 and TRBJ1-5, with D possibly TRBD1 on 5 matching bases. Trimming removed 0 bases at V and 2 bases at J, with 11 bases between. This CDR3 spans 15 amino acids. Germline V gene data show CDR1 as DFQATT and CDR2 as SNEGSKA (reference sequence). The DNA of the CDR3 is TGCAGTGCTAGAGATCCCCAGGGAGGCAATCAGCCCCAGCATTTT. It encodes CSARDPQGGNQPQHF.

The V gene is TRBV6-5, the J gene TRBJ2-1, with 7 bases that match TRBD1. Germline V gene lookup returns CDR1 MNHEY and CDR2 SVGAGI. The CDR3 length is 13 residues. V gave up 8 bases and J gave up 7 bases; unmatched junction bases: 8. The CDR3 spells CASARTGVNEQFF. DNA for the CDR3: TGTGCCAGCGCAAGAACAGGGGTAAATGAGCAGTTCTTC.

This clonotype has just one count. V usage is TRBV9 and J usage is TRBJ2-1, with 7 bases identical to TRBD2. The J call may be faulty, since TRBJ2-7 better matches the DNA end. Germline-derived CDR1 and CDR2 are SGDLS and YYNGEE. The length of the CDR3 is 18 residues. CDR3 amino acids: CASSLSPLADMDYNEQYF. The CDR3 DNA sequence: TGTGCCAGCAGCCTAAGTCCTCTAGCGGACATGGACTACAATGAGCAGTACTTC.

The rearrangement joins TRBV4-2 to TRBJ2-7; D remains unclear. With the DNA end fitting TRBJ2-4 better, the J assignment may be wrong. The CDR3 has 13 residues. Germline V CDR1 and CDR2: LGHNA, YNFKEQ. The CDR3 DNA follows: TGTGCCAGCAGCCAAGGGCGGACGGGCATTCAGTACTTC. Translating gives CASSQGRTGIQYF.